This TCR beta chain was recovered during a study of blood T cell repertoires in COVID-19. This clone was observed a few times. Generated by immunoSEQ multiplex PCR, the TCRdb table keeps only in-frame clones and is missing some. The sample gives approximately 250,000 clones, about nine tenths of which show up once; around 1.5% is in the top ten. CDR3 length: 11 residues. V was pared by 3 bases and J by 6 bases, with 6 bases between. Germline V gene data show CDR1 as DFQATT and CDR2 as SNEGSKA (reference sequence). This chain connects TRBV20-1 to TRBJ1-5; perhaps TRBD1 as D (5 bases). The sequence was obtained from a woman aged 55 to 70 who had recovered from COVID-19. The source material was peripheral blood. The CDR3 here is CSARGGQPQHF. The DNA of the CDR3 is TGCAGTGCTAGGGGGGGTCAGCCCCAGCATTTT.